This record looks at one T cell receptor (beta chain) sequence and its context. No antigen is known for it. These data belong to a study of graft-versus-host responses after intestinal transplantation. Background on the study: Every recipient had anti-thymocyte globulin induction and around 3 years of tacrolimus plus steroids. Overall study findings and caveats: GvH clones detected in recipient marrow included some appearing first in ileum or blood.

From germline, CDR1 is MNHEY and CDR2 SMNVEV (reference sequence). The CDR3 length is 14 residues. Trimming at V came to 4 bases and at J to 2 bases, leaving 3 bases not matched to a gene. Method: immunoSEQ multiplex PCR; TCRdb's copy keeps in-frame clones and lacks some. The sample records under 100,000 clones, roughly 90% being singletons. The sequencing here drew on unstimulated CD8+ T cells sorted from spleen or lymph node cells, taken before transplant. The genes are TRBV27 and TRBJ2-7; TRBD1 matches at 9 bases. The TCR was taken from a human donor who was the organ donor for an intestinal transplant. The CDR3 sequence: CASSYRGQPYEQYF. In nucleotides, the CDR3 is TGTGCCAGCAGTTACAGGGGGCAGCCCTACGAGCAGTACTTC.